This is a list of T cell receptor beta chains from one sample in a study of Ad26.COV2.S vaccination and SARS-CoV-2 variants. Libraries were prepared by immunoSEQ multiplex PCR; TCRdb keeps only in-frame clonotypes and omits some of them. The data contain roughly 700,000 clones, 70% to 90% of them seen just once; the ten biggest clones take up approximately 1.5%. Sample: peripheral blood, taken in a trial of Ad26.COV2.S vaccine versus placebo. These receptor sequences come from a person between 18 and 59 years old who received the Ad26.COV2.S COVID-19 vaccine or a placebo. CDR3s include the opening cysteine and the closing phenylalanine or tryptophan. A D gene is named only where the DNA matches it firmly. Not all rows give a size; the values are once, few, many and, for expanded clones, a class.

D gene,J gene,V gene,clone size,CDR3 DNA,CDR3 protein
TRBD1,TRBJ1-5,TRBV19,NA,TGTGCCAGTAGTATTACAGGGGGCGCGGGCAATCAGCCCCAGCATTTT,CASSITGGAGNQPQHF
TRBD1,TRBJ2-4,TRBV5-5,NA,TGTGCCAGCAGACCTTCGACGGACAGGGAAAGGGTCATTCAGTACTTC,CASRPSTDRERVIQYF
TRBD1,TRBJ2-7,TRBV6-6,NA,TGTGCCAGCAGTTACCAGGGACAGAACTACGAGCAGTACTTC,CASSYQGQNYEQYF
NA,TRBJ2-5,TRBV7-2,NA,TGTGCCAGCCACGAGGGGGGGGCTTCTGGGACCCAGTACTTC,CASHEGGASGTQYF
NA,TRBJ2-2,TRBV6-5,few,TGTGCCAGCAGCAAGAACACCGGGGAGCTGTTTTTT,CASSKNTGELFF
NA,TRBJ1-4,TRBV18,NA,TGTGCCAGCTCTGAAGGTACGGGAAACGAAAAACTGTTTTTT,CASSEGTGNEKLFF
TRBD1,TRBJ1-2,TRBV15,NA,TGTGCCACCAGCAGAGCGCGAGGACAGGGGCCTGGCTACACCTTC,CATSRARGQGPGYTF
TRBD1,TRBJ1-2,TRBV7-2,NA,TGTGCCAGCAGCCTAAGGGACAGGGGTAACTATGGCTACACCTTC,CASSLRDRGNYGYTF
NA,TRBJ2-7,TRBV5-5,NA,TGTGCCAGCAGCTTGGTGGGAGGTGGCGAGCAGTACTTC,CASSLVGGGEQYF
TRBD2,TRBJ2-3,TRBV24-1,NA,TGTGCCACCAGTGATCACACTAGCGGGAGAGAGACAGATACGCAGTATTTT,CATSDHTSGRETDTQYF
TRBD1,TRBJ1-1,TRBV7-9,NA,TGTGCCAGCAGCCCGACAGGGGGGAACACTGAAGCTTTCTTT,CASSPTGGNTEAFF
NA,TRBJ1-4,TRBV3-1/TRBV3-2,NA,TGTGCCAGCAGCCAAGGAGGGGAAAAACTGTTTTTT,CASSQGGEKLFF
NA,TRBJ1-6,TRBV4-3,NA,TGCGCCAGCAGCCAAGGGGGAGGGGCCGGATCACCCCTCCACTTT,CASSQGGGAGSPLHF
NA,TRBJ1-5,TRBV7-9,NA,TGTGCCAGCAGCTTAGCTGGCGAACCTGGGCCCCAGCATTTT,CASSLAGEPGPQHF
TRBD2,TRBJ2-5,TRBV3-1/TRBV3-2,NA,TGTGCCAGCAGCCAACGAGGTAGCGGGAGGGGGCAAGAGACCCAGTACTTC,CASSQRGSGRGQETQYF
NA,TRBJ2-1,TRBV29-1,NA,TGCAGCGTTGAGGGGCAGGTAGCCCTCCGGGGGAATGAGCAGTTCTTC,CSVEGQVALRGNEQFF
NA,TRBJ1-2,TRBV6-6,NA,TGTGCCAGCAGGAACACCGGGACAAAGGATGGCTACACCTTC,CASRNTGTKDGYTF
TRBD1,TRBJ2-7,TRBV18,NA,TGTGCCAGCTCACCAGGGACAGCGTTAGCCTACGAGCAGTACTTC,CASSPGTALAYEQYF
NA,TRBJ1-1,TRBV5-1,NA,TGCGCCAGCAGCTTAGAAGGCACTGAAGCTTTCTTT,CASSLEGTEAFF
NA,TRBJ1-5,TRBV5-3,NA,TGTGCCAGAAGCTTGGCCTGGGGAAGGGATCAGCCCCAGCATTTT,CARSLAWGRDQPQHF
NA,TRBJ2-3,TRBV24-1,NA,TGTGCCACAGGGACGACAGATACGCAGTATTTT,CATGTTDTQYF
NA,TRBJ2-7,TRBV10-1,NA,TGCGCCAGCAGTGAGACGGGGACCTACGAGCAGTACTTC,CASSETGTYEQYF
TRBD1,TRBJ2-7,TRBV7-8,NA,TGTGCCAGCAGCTTAGCTTTCCCGGGACAGCGCCTTCTTTACGAGCAGTACTTC,CASSLAFPGQRLLYEQYF
NA,TRBJ2-4,TRBV6-5,NA,TGTGCCAGCAGTCCCCTGGACGGGCGGGACATTCAGTACTTC,CASSPLDGRDIQYF
NA,TRBJ2-7,TRBV20-1,NA,TGCAGTGCTGGGGTTAGCTACGAGCAGTACTTC,CSAGVSYEQYF
TRBD2,TRBJ2-1,TRBV11-3,NA,TGTGCCAGCAGCTCCTCCGGGGGGCTAGCGGGGGAGCAGTTCTTC,CASSSSGGLAGEQFF
NA,TRBJ2-4,TRBV19,NA,TGTGCCAGTAGTAGTGACAGATTAAACATTCAGTACTTC,CASSSDRLNIQYF
TRBD1,TRBJ2-7,TRBV19,NA,TGTGCCAGTAGCCGGACAGGGGGCTCCTACGAGCAGTACTTC,CASSRTGGSYEQYF
TRBD1,TRBJ2-7,TRBV18,few,TGTGCCAGCTCACCTGCTACAGGGGGCTACGAGCAGTACTTC,CASSPATGGYEQYF
NA,TRBJ2-7,TRBV12-3/TRBV12-4,NA,TGTGCCAGCAGTTTCCGGTACGAGCAGTACTTC,CASSFRYEQYF
TRBD1,TRBJ1-1,TRBV5-4,NA,TGTGCCAGCAGCATACCGGGACAGGGCCTCACTGAAGCTTTCTTT,CASSIPGQGLTEAFF
TRBD1,TRBJ1-5,TRBV24-1,once,TGTGCCACCAGTGAAGGGACAGGGAACCAGCCCCAGCATTTT,CATSEGTGNQPQHF
NA,TRBJ2-7,TRBV12-3/TRBV12-4,NA,TGTGCCAGCAGTTTCGCTGACAGCTACGAGCAGTACTTC,CASSFADSYEQYF
NA,TRBJ2-1,TRBV6-5,NA,TGTGCCAGCAGAGAGACTGGGAGCTCCTACAATGAGCAGTTCTTC,CASRETGSSYNEQFF
NA,TRBJ1-4,TRBV19,NA,TGTGCCAGTAGTACTCAGAGTCATAATGAAAAACTGTTTTTT,CASSTQSHNEKLFF
NA,TRBJ2-6,TRBV4-3,NA,TGCGCCAGCAGCCAAGTAAGGTCCCTCCTCTCTGGGGCCAACGTCCTGACTTTC,CASSQVRSLLSGANVLTF
NA,TRBJ1-1,TRBV19,NA,TGTGCCAGTAGTATAGGGTATTTGGGGAACACTGAAGCTTTCTTT,CASSIGYLGNTEAFF
TRBD1,TRBJ2-2,TRBV27,NA,TGTGCCAGCAGGAGGACAGGGGCAAGATCCGGGGAGCTGTTTTTT,CASRRTGARSGELFF
NA,TRBJ1-5,TRBV6-2/TRBV6-3,NA,TGTGCCAGCAGTTTTCGGGGCTTTAGTCAGCCCCAGCATTTT,CASSFRGFSQPQHF
NA,TRBJ2-5,TRBV5-8,NA,TGTGCCAGCAGCTATGGTACACTCCAAGAGACCCAGTACTTC,CASSYGTLQETQYF